The 20 T cell receptor beta chains below all came from one sample that was sequenced in a study of T cells after yellow fever vaccination. In TCRdb, the 5' RACE reads were re-called with MiXCR into one record per CDR3 protein. The sample lists more than 300,000 distinct CDR3 sequences, around 11% occurring once. Sequencing was performed on CD4+ T cells sorted from PBMCs, taken 45 days after the yellow fever booster vaccination. The receptors were sampled from a man younger than 35 who received the YFV17D yellow fever vaccine.

The rearrangement links TRBV20-1 to TRBJ2-5; 11 bases line up with TRBD2. Trimming removed 3 bases from V and 2 bases from J; junction bases left unmatched: 8. This CDR3 comprises 16 residues. CDR1 and CDR2 (germline): DFQATT, SNEGSKA (reference sequence). The CDR3 region is CSARPTSGGHQETQYF. In DNA, the CDR3 is TGCAGTGCTAGGCCCACTAGCGGGGGCCATCAAGAGACCCAGTACTTC.

This clonotype was seen many times. The chain combines TRBV6-5 with TRBJ2-1; a possible D gene is TRBD2 (6 bases). The CDR3 totals 14 residues. Between the trimmed V and J ends, which lost 9 bases and 6 bases, there was a span of 18 bases. In germline, CDR1 is MNHEY, CDR2 SVGAGI. The DNA for the CDR3 is TGTGCCAGTGCTGCCAGCGGCGGGATCAATGAGCAGTTCTTC. Translating it yields CASAASGGINEQFF.

The chain has TRBV12-3 or TRBV12-4 and TRBJ1-5; 11 bases line up with TRBD1. The CDR3 has 15 amino acids. J was trimmed by 4 bases and V by 4 bases; bases with no gene match: 3. The CDR3 DNA reads TGTGCCAGCAGTTGGGGGACAGGGGGGAATCAGCCCCAGCATTTT. It translates to CASSWGTGGNQPQHF.

V gene TRBV6-5 combines with J gene TRBJ2-3, with TRBD2 matching 11 bases. V lost 2 bases to trimming and J lost 4 bases; unmatched junction nucleotides: 2. The CDR3 sequence is 15 residues long. Germline CDR1 reads MNHEY; CDR2 reads SVGAGI. CDR3 sequence: CASSYISGGADTQYF. The CDR3 DNA sequence: TGTGCCAGCAGTTACATTAGCGGGGGGGCAGATACGCAGTATTTT.

This clonotype was seen only a few times. The chain combines TRBV3-1 with TRBJ2-1; D unresolved. Germline V CDR1 and CDR2: LGHDT, YNNKEL (reference sequence). Trimming took off 4 bases at V and 4 bases at J, with 5 bases between the two ends. This CDR3 has 12 amino acids. This CDR3 is CASSPSYNEQFF. CDR3 in DNA: TGTGCCAGCAGCCCGTCTTACAATGAGCAGTTCTTC.

The V gene is TRBV12-3 or TRBV12-4, the J gene TRBJ2-3; D is possibly TRBD2 (6 bases). Between the trimmed V and J ends, which lost 8 bases and 4 bases, there was a span of 16 bases. The CDR3 consists of 14 residues. CDR3 DNA: TGTGCCAGCGGTTCCCTCAGGGAGGCAGATACGCAGTATTTT. Translated, it gives CASGSLREADTQYF.

The chain links TRBV12-3 or TRBV12-4 to TRBJ2-3; 12 bases map to TRBD2. V lost 5 bases to trimming and J lost 6 bases; unmatched junction nucleotides: 6. The CDR3 runs 15 residues. As DNA, the CDR3 is TGTGCCAGCAGTCCCCGACTAGCGGGGGCTGATACGCAGTATTTT. The encoded protein is CASSPRLAGADTQYF.

This clonotype showed up just a few times. CDR3 sequence reads: CSAPERGYYGYTF. The CDR3 DNA is TGCAGTGCTCCTGAGAGGGGATACTATGGCTACACCTTC. The chain links TRBV20-1 to TRBJ1-2, with a tentative D call TRBD1 (5 bases). CDR1 and CDR2 from the germline V gene are DFQATT and SNEGSKA (reference sequence). Trimming took off 5 bases at V and 3 bases at J, with 13 bases between the two ends. This CDR3 is 13 amino acids long.

This clonotype was counted a few times. This chain links TRBV18 with TRBJ1-1; TRBD1 aligns across 8 bases. V was pared by 3 bases and J by 4 bases, with 4 bases of the junction left unmatched. The CDR3 is 14 residues long. Looked up from germline, CDR1 is KGHSH and CDR2 is LQKENI. This chain's CDR3 is CASSPVGTGTEAFF. The CDR3 DNA sequence: TGTGCCAGCTCACCGGTTGGGACAGGCACTGAAGCTTTCTTT.

V usage is TRBV4-3 and J usage is TRBJ1-1; no definite D call. Germline CDR1 is LGHNA and CDR2 is YSLEER. The CDR3 covers 13 residues. Trimming stripped 0 bases from V and 6 bases from J, with 8 bases between. CDR3 loop: CASSQDRAAEAFF. Written as DNA, the CDR3 is TGCGCCAGCAGCCAAGATCGGGCAGCTGAAGCTTTCTTT.

The chain employs TRBV6-5 and TRBJ2-1, with D perhaps TRBD1 or TRBD2 (6 bases each). CDR3 size: 17 residues. CDR1 and CDR2 from the germline V gene are MNHEY and SVGAGI. The V end lost 0 bases, the J end lost 6 bases, and 18 bases lay between the germline ends. The CDR3 DNA reads TGTGCCAGCAGTTACTCTGGCAGGGGAGGATTCGGCAATGAGCAGTTCTTC. Its translation is CASSYSGRGGFGNEQFF.

This clonotype was seen more than once but under ten times. The chain links TRBV10-2 to TRBJ2-4; 14 bases fit TRBD2. Germline V lookup: CDR1 WSHSY, CDR2 SAAADI. This CDR3 has 16 amino acids. V dropped 8 bases and J dropped 0; count of bases not matched to a gene: 3. As DNA, the CDR3 is TGCGCCAGCGGCGGACTAGCGGGGGGAGCCAAAAACATTCAGTACTTC. Its protein is CASGGLAGGAKNIQYF.

The table lists this clonotype with many counts. This rearrangement joins TRBV12-3 or TRBV12-4 to TRBJ2-3; no definite D call. Trimming removed 5 bases from V and 11 bases from J, with 11 bases in between. The CDR3 contains 11 residues. The CDR3 loop reads CASSILRLQYF. The DNA for the CDR3 is TGTGCCAGCAGTATACTTAGGCTGCAGTATTTT.

The V gene is TRBV7-2, the J gene TRBJ2-5; no clear D. The length of the CDR3 is 15 residues. Germline CDR1 reads SGHTA; CDR2 reads FQGNSA. V was pared by 0 bases and J by 0 bases, with 8 bases between. In DNA form, the CDR3 reads TGTGCCAGCAGCTTAGCGTGGGCGTACCAAGAGACCCAGTACTTC. This translates into CASSLAWAYQETQYF.

This clonotype has more than one count but fewer than ten. This chain uses TRBV18 with TRBJ1-5; D unresolved. Deletions cut 2 bases from V and 5 bases from J, with 10 bases between. The germline V gene has CDR1 KGHSH and CDR2 LQKENI. The CDR3 contains 14 residues. This CDR3 is CASSPGVNDQPQHF. The CDR3 DNA reads as TGTGCCAGCTCACCAGGCGTTAACGATCAGCCCCAGCATTTT.

This clonotype was counted only a few times. V usage is TRBV6-6 and J usage is TRBJ2-5; the D is unclear. The CDR3 is made up of 13 amino acids. Germline V gene sequence: CDR1 MNHNY, CDR2 SVGAGI (reference sequence). V lost 7 bases, J lost 1 base, and 10 bases lay in between. CDR3 nucleotide sequence: TGTGCCAGCAACCCCGGGCCCCAAGAGACCCAGTACTTC. Residues: CASNPGPQETQYF.

The chain uses TRBV12-3 or TRBV12-4 and TRBJ2-1; possibly TRBD2 for D (5 bases). The CDR3 sequence is 14 residues long. V was pared by 4 bases and J by 6 bases, with 13 bases between. CDR3: CASSSDTRINEQFF. CDR3 nucleotide sequence: TGTGCCAGCAGTTCAGATACTAGAATCAATGAGCAGTTCTTC.

In this sample, this clonotype turned up many times. The J gene is TRBJ2-6, the V gene TRBV7-9; TRBD1 is a possible D gene (7 bases). Germline loops: CDR1 SEHNR, CDR2 FQNEAQ (reference sequence). With 4 bases removed from V and 4 bases from J, the gap between germline ends came to 11 bases. CDR3 size: 15 residues. CDR3 sequence reads: CASSSQGGGANVLTF. CDR3 nucleotides: TGTGCCAGCAGCTCCCAGGGGGGAGGGGCCAACGTCCTGACTTTC.

The chain employs TRBV7-3 and TRBJ2-1; possible D gene TRBD2, 7 bases. V lost 0 bases and J lost 6, with 12 bases in between. Per germline, CDR1 SGHTA and CDR2 FQGTGA. The CDR3 is 15 amino acids. CDR3 region: CASSLTGGAPNEQFF. The CDR3 region has the DNA TGTGCCAGCAGCTTAACGGGGGGGGCTCCCAATGAGCAGTTCTTC. Using reference TRBV7-3 and TRBJ2-1 for the parts outside the CDR3, the full variable domain is GAGVSQTPSNKVTEKGKYVELRCDPISGHTALYWYRQSLGQGPEFLIYFQGTGAADDSGLPNDRFFAVRPEGSVSTLKIQRTERGDSAVYLCASSLTGGAPNEQFFGPGTRLTVL.

This clonotype appeared a few times. The chain is built from TRBV5-1 and TRBJ1-5; perhaps TRBD1 as D (5 bases). Per germline, CDR1 SGHRS and CDR2 YFSETQ. Trimming cost V 4 bases and J 0 bases, with 17 bases left between them. This CDR3 contains 17 residues. This chain's CDR3 is CASSPGGGPYSNQPQHF. CDR3 nucleotides: TGCGCCAGCAGCCCCGGGGGTGGGCCCTATAGCAATCAGCCCCAGCATTTT.